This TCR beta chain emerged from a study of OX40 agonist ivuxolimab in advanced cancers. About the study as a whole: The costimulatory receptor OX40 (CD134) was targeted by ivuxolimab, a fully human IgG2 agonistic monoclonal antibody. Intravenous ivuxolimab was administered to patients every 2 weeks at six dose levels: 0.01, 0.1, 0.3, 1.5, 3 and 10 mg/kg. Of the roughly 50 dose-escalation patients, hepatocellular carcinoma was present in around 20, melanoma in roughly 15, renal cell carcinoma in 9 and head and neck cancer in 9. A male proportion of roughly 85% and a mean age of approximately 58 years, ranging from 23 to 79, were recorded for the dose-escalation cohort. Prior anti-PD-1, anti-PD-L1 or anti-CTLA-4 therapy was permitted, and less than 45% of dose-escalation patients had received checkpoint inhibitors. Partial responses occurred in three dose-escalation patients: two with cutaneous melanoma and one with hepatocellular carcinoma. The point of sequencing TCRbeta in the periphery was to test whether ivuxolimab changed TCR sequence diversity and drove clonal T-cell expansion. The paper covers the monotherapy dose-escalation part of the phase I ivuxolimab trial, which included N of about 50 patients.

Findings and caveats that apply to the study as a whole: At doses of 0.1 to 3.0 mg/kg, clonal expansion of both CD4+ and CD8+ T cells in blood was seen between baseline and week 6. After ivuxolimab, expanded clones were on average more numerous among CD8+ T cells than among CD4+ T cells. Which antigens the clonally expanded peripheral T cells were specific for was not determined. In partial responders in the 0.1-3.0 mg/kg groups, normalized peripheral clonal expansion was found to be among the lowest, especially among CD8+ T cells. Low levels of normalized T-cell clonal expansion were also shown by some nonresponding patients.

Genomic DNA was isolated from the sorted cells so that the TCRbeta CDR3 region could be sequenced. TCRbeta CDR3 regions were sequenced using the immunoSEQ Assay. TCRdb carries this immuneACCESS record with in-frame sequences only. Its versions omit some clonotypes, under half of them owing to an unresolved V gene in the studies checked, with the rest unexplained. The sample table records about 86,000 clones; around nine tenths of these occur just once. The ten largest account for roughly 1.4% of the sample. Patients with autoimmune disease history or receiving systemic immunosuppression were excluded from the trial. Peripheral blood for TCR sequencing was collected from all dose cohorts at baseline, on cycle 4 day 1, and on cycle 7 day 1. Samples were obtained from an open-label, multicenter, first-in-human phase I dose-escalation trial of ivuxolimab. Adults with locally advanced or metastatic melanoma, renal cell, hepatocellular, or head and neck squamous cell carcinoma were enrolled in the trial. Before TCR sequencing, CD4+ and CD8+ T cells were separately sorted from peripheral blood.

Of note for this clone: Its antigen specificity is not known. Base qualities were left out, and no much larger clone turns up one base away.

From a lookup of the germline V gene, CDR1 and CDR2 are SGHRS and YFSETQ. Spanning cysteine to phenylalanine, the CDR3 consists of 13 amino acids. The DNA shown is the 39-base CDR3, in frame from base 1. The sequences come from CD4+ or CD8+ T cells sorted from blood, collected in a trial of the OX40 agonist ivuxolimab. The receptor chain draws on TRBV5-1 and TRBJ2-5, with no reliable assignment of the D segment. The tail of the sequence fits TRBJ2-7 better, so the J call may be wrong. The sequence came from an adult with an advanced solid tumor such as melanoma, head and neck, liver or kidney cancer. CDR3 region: CASSLAANYEQYF. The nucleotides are TGCGCCAGCAGCTTGGCAGCAAACTACGAGCAGTACTTC.